This T cell receptor (beta chain) was recovered during a study of beta chain features in type 1 diabetes. Isolated RNA was reverse transcribed in full, so expressed TCRB transcripts were sequenced. Sequenced by immunoSEQ multiplex PCR; TCRdb stores in-frame clones only, minus some. The table lists some 700,000 clones, roughly 13% of them singletons. The study's findings and limits: A pattern of fewer insertions and more deletions at VDJ junctions was seen in type 1 diabetes patients. Among patients with Type 1 diabetes, TCRB CDR3s were moderately but significantly shorter in every one of the four CD4+ subsets.

This clone was counted between two and nine times. Antigen: not known. The V and J ends lost 6 bases and 2 bases respectively, with 13 bases between them. The CDR3 sequence is 14 residues long. Germline CDR1 and CDR2: LNHDA and SQIVND (reference sequence). Sequenced: naive CD4+ T cells from blood. This TCR derives from a man aged 18 to 35 with type 1 diabetes. The J gene is TRBJ2-5, the V gene TRBV19; D is unresolved. The DNA of the CDR3 is TGTGCCAGTAGCTGGCCGGGCCTTCAAGAGACCCAGTACTTC. This translates into CASSWPGLQETQYF.